Sequencing of this T cell receptor (beta chain) was carried out in a study of regulatory T cells in long-lasting Graves disease (dated by TCRdb to 2020 to 2022). Concerning the study at large: Antithyroid drugs had been taken for less than 3 months by newly diagnosed Graves' disease patients. Persistent Graves' disease patients were compared with newly diagnosed Graves' disease patients by peripheral blood TCR sequencing and RNA sequencing. A total of 33 samples underwent TCR sequencing, from roughly 13 patients with persistent Graves' disease and approximately 20 patients with newly diagnosed Graves' disease. The study took place in China and was registered as a clinical trial.

This clonotype has ten or more counts. Its antigen remains unidentified. Base qualities are missing; no much larger clone stands one base away. Clipping removes 8 bases from V and 4 bases from J, with 17 as the unmatched junction base count. The CDR3 has 17 amino acids, counting the end cysteine and phenylalanine. Only the CDR3 part of the read is kept: 51 bases, read in frame from the first base. The germline V gene provides CDR1 MDHEN and CDR2 SYDVKM. Study-level results and caveats: Patients with persistent disease shared more public clonotypes (fewer than 3,000) than newly diagnosed patients did (approximately 1,000). The small sample size was acknowledged by the authors as a limitation that may reduce accuracy. Lower TCR Shannon entropy and fewer highly expanded clones were observed in persistent Graves' disease patients than in newly diagnosed patients, which suggested clonal expansion. Sequencing and analysis were limited to the TCR beta chain. Peripheral blood alone was examined, since thyroid tissue, which constituted the primary lesion, could not be accessed. TRBV28, TRBJ1-2 and TRBJ2-5 were preferentially used in persistent disease, while TRBV20-1 and TRBJ2-1 were favored in newly diagnosed disease.

In the paper's terms, the time point label means: newly diagnosed GD, antithyroid drugs for less than 3 months. For both TCR sequencing and RNA sequencing, RNA was extracted from PBMCs in TRIzol. The diagnosis of Graves' disease was made according to American Thyroid Association guidelines. Patients were recruited from an endocrinology department in Xi'an, China. Each patient gave roughly 8.4 milliliters of peripheral blood, collected in an EDTA anticoagulant tube. Ficoll Paque Plus density gradient separation was used to isolate PBMCs, and no further T cell sorting was performed. An Agilent 2100 Bioanalyzer and agarose gel were used to check RNA quality, and a NanoDrop 2000 was used to measure RNA concentration. To prepare the library, multiplex PCR was applied. The sequencing machine was an Illumina HiSeq 4000. iRepertoire HTBI primers and Arm-PCR amplification of CDR3 regions were used to construct TCR beta libraries. PCR products were gel purified before sequencing. The authors' pipeline ran thus. Across samples, roughly 60 TRBV and 15 or so TRBJ segments were identified and used for gene usage analysis of CDR3 amino acid clonotypes. COPE and FqMerger were used to merge filtered high-quality paired reads into contigs. BLAST was used to align contigs to IMGT TRBV, TRBD and TRBJ reference genes, and CDR3 was defined according to IMGT. Any clonotype with a frequency above 0.1% was classified as a highly expanded clone. Shannon entropy served as the measure of repertoire diversity, while the Gini coefficient captured V-J evenness. A clonotype was considered public if more than one individual shared it. TCRdb ran its own pipeline on the public reads, namely fastp trimming at Q25 and MiXCR clone calling, and kept in-frame beta chains. Here each entry gathers all rows of one CDR3 protein and keeps the most common genes and DNA. The V and J calls reflect TCRdb's pipeline rather than the authors' work. The sample profile shows about 540,000 distinct CDR3 sequences; around an eighth of them were found once. Jointly, the top ten make up approximately 9.3% of the sample.

The same data also went into a second study, on T cells in Graves' hyperthyroidism and ophthalmopathy. As that second study puts it: Stable Graves' hyperthyroidism was defined as no progression to ophthalmopathy during 18 months of follow-up. Hyperthyroidism patients were newly diagnosed, had a disease duration of under 2 months, and were aged 18 to 65 years. Any patient with an uncontrolled infection, another autoimmune disease, pregnancy or lactation was excluded. Diagnoses were established on the basis of clinical symptoms, serum thyroxine and TRAb, thyroid ultrasound, and orbital computed tomography. A first-round RT-PCR of the TCR CDR3 used the HTBI primer set with the Qiagen OneStep RT-PCR kit. Most expanded thyroid clonotypes (frequency above 0.001) were also detected in blood, a finding suggesting that blood repertoires may reflect thyroid immune responses. In cross-validation, a model built on a 13 V-J signature told ophthalmopathy apart from stable hyperthyroidism with 87.88% sensitivity and around 84% specificity, and in testing the same model reached 80%/75%. In validation, the model predicted progression to ophthalmopathy a median of about 6 months before onset, with over 60% sensitivity and roughly 77% specificity. To identify distinguishing TCR V-J signatures, a discovery cohort of around 100 patients was used, comprising 40 to 45 with Graves' ophthalmopathy and some 60 with stable Graves' hyperthyroidism. Prospective prediction of ophthalmopathy was tested in an independent validation cohort of some 20 hyperthyroidism patients and 15 to 17 patients who later progressed to ophthalmopathy. The approximately 100 discovery patients were randomly split 7:3 into training and test sets. Thyroid tissue and blood T-cell repertoires from six Graves' hyperthyroidism patients were also compared in the study. Once sampling was done, hyperthyroidism patients were given methimazole at a starting dose of 30 mg daily, whereas ophthalmopathy patients were given high-dose intravenous methylprednisolone. The libraries were constructed in a second round of multiplex PCR and then size-selected and purified. Sequencing of the libraries was done on an Illumina HiSeq2000 using paired-end 100 bp reads. SOAPnuke was used to process the raw data, with reads discarded if the reads contained adapters or uncalled bases, had a mean Phred below 15, or lacked an exact constant-primer or identifier match. High-quality paired reads were merged using COPE v1.2.5, and each unique nucleotide sequence was defined as a clonotype. MiTCR v1.1 was used to align clonotypes to the IMGT TRBV, TRBD and TRBJ reference segments. Only V-J combinations with frequency above 0.0001, covering roughly 99% of repertoires, were analysed. A TCS score was defined as the ratio between F50 (clonal expansion) and ExV (chaos), using BLOSUM62-based TCRdist between CDR3 peptides within each V-J. Welch's t-statistics and random forest reduced fewer than 600 V-J features to 13, which were used in a naive Bayes classifier (R e1071). No statistical method was used to set the sample size in advance, and investigators knew the group allocation. TCR Vbeta CDR3 sequencing of 140 or so peripheral blood samples (under 45 ophthalmopathy, 75 to 80 hyperthyroidism and some 17 progressor patients) is reported in the paper.

The sequencing here drew on peripheral blood mononuclear cells (PBMCs), taken at new diagnosis, from a patient treated with antithyroid drugs. The rearrangement joined TRBV28 to TRBJ2-7; TRBD2 aligns with 10 central bases. The TCR sequence derives from a man between 25 and 39 years old with Graves disease. Donor details come from another sample of the same person, matched by shared clones. The CDR3 here reads CASLSSPPRLAGYEQYF. The base sequence is TGTGCCAGCTTGAGTAGTCCCCCCCGACTAGCGGGTTACGAGCAGTACTTC.